This T cell receptor beta chain was identified in a study of blood T cell repertoires in COVID-19. Across the study: The study drew acute and convalescent COVID-19 samples from the United States, Italy and Spain. T cells, B-cell-depleted T cells, or PBMCs supplied cDNA or gDNA.

Per the germline V gene, CDR1 is MGHRA and CDR2 is YSYEKL. V was clipped by 0 bases and J by 5 bases; unmatched bases: 7. The CDR3 has 18 residues. As originally analysed: For nucleated cells, counts were estimated from reference gene primer amplification. The table came from immunoSEQ multiplex PCR; TCRdb's copy has only in-frame clones and leaves some out. The V and J calls and clone size were taken over from that table, and D and trimming were inferred from the DNA. This sample has 200,000 to 250,000 clones; over 75% occur once, and the top ten carry around 5.7%. V is TRBV4-1 and J is TRBJ2-3; 14 bases line up with TRBD2. Sequenced: peripheral blood. The clonotype was recovered from a man of 80 years or more with acute or convalescent COVID-19. The CDR3 loop reads CASSQDSGLAGGKDTQYF. The CDR3 DNA follows: TGCGCCAGCAGCCAAGATTCAGGACTAGCGGGAGGTAAAGATACGCAGTATTTT.